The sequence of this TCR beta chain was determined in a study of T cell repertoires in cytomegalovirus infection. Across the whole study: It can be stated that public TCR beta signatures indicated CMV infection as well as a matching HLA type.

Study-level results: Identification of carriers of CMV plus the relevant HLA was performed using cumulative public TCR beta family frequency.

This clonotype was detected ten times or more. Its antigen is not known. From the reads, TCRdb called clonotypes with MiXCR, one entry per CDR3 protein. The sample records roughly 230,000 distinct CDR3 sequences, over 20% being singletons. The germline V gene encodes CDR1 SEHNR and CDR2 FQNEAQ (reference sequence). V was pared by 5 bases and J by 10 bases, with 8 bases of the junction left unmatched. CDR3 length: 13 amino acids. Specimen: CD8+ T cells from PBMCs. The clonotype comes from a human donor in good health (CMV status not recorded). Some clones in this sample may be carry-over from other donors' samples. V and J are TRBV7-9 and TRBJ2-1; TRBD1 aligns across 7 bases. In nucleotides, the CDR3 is TGTGCCAGCAGCGATAACTGGGACAGCGAGCAGTTCTTC. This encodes CASSDNWDSEQFF.